This T cell receptor (beta chain) was recovered during a study of blood T cell repertoires in COVID-19 (TCRdb year 2020). With regard to the full study: Collaborator samples came from the United States, Italy and Spain and covered acute and convalescent phases of COVID-19. The repertoires were made available in a free public database intended to serve as a resource for research on the immune response to SARS-CoV-2. The material from the prospective study consisted of cDNA or gDNA derived from T cells, B-cell-depleted T cells, or PBMCs. The sample metadata nearly always contained a de-identified subject ID, COVID-19 status, age in years and sex. Subjects who had been exposed to COVID-19, were actively infected with it, or had recovered from it provided the deeply sampled blood TCRbeta repertoires that made up the dataset. Where HLA class I and class II types were available, the types were taken from metadata supplied by the sample provider, not from assay-based typing. Samples came from the ongoing ImmuneRACE study (first 160 participants) plus 1,254 subjects from 6 global collaborators.

Paper-wide results and their limitations: The quantity of clinical and demographic metadata differed by source and by participant and was supplied without curation.

The collaborating institutions used their own protocols to collect whole blood in K2EDTA tubes. Collaborator samples were shipped for TCRbeta analysis as frozen whole blood, isolated PBMCs, or DNA extracted from either sample type. Via the germline V gene, CDR1 is MNHNS and CDR2 SASEGT. There are 14 amino acids in the CDR3, from cysteine to phenylalanine inclusive. CDR3 DNA only is kept here, 42 bases in frame from base 1. The immunoSEQ Assay, a bias-controlled multiplex PCR, was used to amplify TCRbeta CDR3 regions from genomic DNA. The authors' analysis ran thus. The number of nucleated cells in each sample was estimated from the amplification of reference gene primers within the assay. Sequence reads were collapsed and filtered to measure the absolute abundance of every unique TCRbeta CDR3 rearrangement. Productive Simpson clonality was computed per sample as the square root of Simpson's diversity index over productive rearrangements. TCRdb took over this immuneACCESS table, retaining in-frame rearrangements with V and J assigned. Such tables are incomplete; in checked studies, under half of the missing clones stem from an unresolved V gene, and the remainder is unexplained. D and trimming come from the DNA, and the V and J calls and clone size come from that table. For this sample the table gives about 150,000 clones, of which around four fifths were detected only once. The top ten hold less than 2.5% of the sample.

Of note for this clone: Its antigen is still unknown. A read error may produce the germline difference seen at one junction end.

This TCR came from a man in his 70s with acute or convalescent COVID-19. Recombination linked TRBV6-1 to TRBJ1-1, with TRBD1 identical over 7 junction bases. Sequencing used peripheral blood. The DNA sequence reads TGTGCCAGCAGGGAAGGACAGGCAAACACTGAAGCTTTCTTT. This encodes CASREGQANTEAFF.